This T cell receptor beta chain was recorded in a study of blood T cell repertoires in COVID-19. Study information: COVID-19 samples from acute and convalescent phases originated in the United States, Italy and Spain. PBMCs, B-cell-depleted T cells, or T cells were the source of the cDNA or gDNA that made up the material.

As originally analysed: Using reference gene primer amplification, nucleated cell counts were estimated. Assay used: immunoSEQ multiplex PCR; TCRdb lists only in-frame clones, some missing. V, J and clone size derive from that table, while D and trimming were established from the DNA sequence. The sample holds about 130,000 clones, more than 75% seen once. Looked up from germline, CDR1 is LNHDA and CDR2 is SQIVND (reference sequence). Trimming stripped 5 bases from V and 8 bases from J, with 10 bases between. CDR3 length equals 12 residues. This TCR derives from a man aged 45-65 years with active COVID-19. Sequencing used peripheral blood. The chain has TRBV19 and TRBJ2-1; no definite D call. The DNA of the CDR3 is TGTGCCAGTAGTCCTACCCCCCATGAGCAGTTCTTC. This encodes CASSPTPHEQFF. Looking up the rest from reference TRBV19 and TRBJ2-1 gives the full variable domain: DGGITQSPKYLFRKEGQNVTLSCEQNLNHDAMYWYRQDPGQGLRLIYYSQIVNDFQKGDIAEGYSVSREKKESFPLTVTSAQKNPTAFYLCASSPTPHEQFFGPGTRLTVL.